The 32 T cell receptor beta chains given below trace back to one sample, sequenced in a study of T cell responses to AZD1222 COVID-19 vaccine. TCRdb's table, derived via immunoSEQ multiplex PCR, lists solely in-frame clones and lacks some. Of some 280,000 clones in the sample, roughly 93% are singletons; the top ten hold 0.5% to 0.7%. The source was peripheral blood, collected 28 days after the second AZD1222 dose. These receptors all come from an adult who received the AZD1222 COVID-19 vaccine.

CDR3 nucleotides: TGTGCCAGCAGCACTGGACTAGCGCCTAGAGGGAGGGATGAGCAGTTCTTC. This translates into CASSTGLAPRGRDEQFF. The chain combines TRBV28 with TRBJ2-1; 9 positions agree with TRBD2. The J segment lost 8 bases and the V segment lost 6 bases, leaving 17 bases of the junction unmatched. Germline V gene lookup returns CDR1 MDHEN and CDR2 SYDVKM. CDR3 length: 17 residues.

This sequence joins TRBV28 and TRBJ1-1, with 12 nucleotides matching TRBD1. The V gene's germline CDR1 is MDHEN and CDR2 SYDVKM. J gave up 5 bases and V 5 bases, and 9 bases lay outside the gene matches. This CDR3 is built from 16 residues. The CDR3 reads CASSTSGTGGRTEAFF. The CDR3 DNA reads as TGTGCCAGCAGTACATCCGGGACAGGGGGCCGGACTGAAGCTTTCTTT.

This clone has a single count. The CDR3 protein is CASGEVGSSYEQYF. Here the CDR3 DNA reads TGTGCCAGCGGAGAGGTTGGAAGCTCCTACGAGCAGTACTTC. The chain joins TRBV7-2 to TRBJ2-7, with D unresolved. V shed 8 bases and J shed 0 bases, with 14 bases lying between them. The CDR3 runs to 14 residues. From germline, CDR1 is SGHTA and CDR2 FQGNSA.

V gene TRBV5-6 combines with J gene TRBJ2-1, with D perhaps matching TRBD1 or TRBD2 (5 bases each). This CDR3 comprises 15 residues. V was trimmed by 4 bases and J by 4 bases, leaving 15 bases between them. Germline CDR1 and CDR2: SGHDT and YYEEEE. The CDR3 reads CASSGGEANYNEQFF. In DNA form, the CDR3 reads TGTGCCAGCAGCGGGGGTGAGGCAAATTACAATGAGCAGTTCTTC.

The chain uses TRBV5-6 and TRBJ1-5; TRBD1 aligns across 9 bases. In germline, CDR1 is SGHDT, CDR2 YYEEEE. V was pared by 5 bases and J by 4 bases, with 4 bases of the junction left unmatched. CDR3 length: 14 residues. The CDR3 coding sequence is TGTGCCAGCAGTTCCGGGACAGGGAATCAGCCCCAGCATTTT. Residues: CASSSGTGNQPQHF.

This clone showed up just a few times. This chain uses TRBV7-9 with TRBJ1-2; 7 bases agree with TRBD1. CDR1 is SEHNR and CDR2 is FQNEAQ in the germline V gene (reference sequence). V trimming: 4 bases; J trimming: 3 bases; junction bases outside the gene matches: 5. The CDR3 consists of 14 residues. The CDR3 DNA is TGTGCCAGCAGCTCGGGGACAGCGGACTATGGCTACACCTTC. It translates to CASSSGTADYGYTF.

The CDR3 region is CASSQWVGSSYNEQFF. The CDR3 DNA sequence: TGTGCCAGCAGCCAATGGGTCGGGAGCTCCTACAATGAGCAGTTCTTC. V is TRBV3-1 (or the pseudogene TRBV3-2) and J is TRBJ2-1, with D possibly TRBD2 on 6 matching bases. The V gene lost 2 bases and the J gene lost 0 bases, with 11 bases spanning the gap. The CDR3 has 16 amino acids. Germline assignment: CDR1 LGHDT and CDR2 YNNKEL (reference sequence).

The chain uses TRBV5-6 and TRBJ1-2, with TRBD1 matching 9 bases. Germline CDR1 is SGHDT and CDR2 is YYEEEE. J gave up 8 bases and V 4 bases, and 6 bases lay outside the gene matches. This CDR3 spans 13 amino acids. The CDR3 DNA follows: TGTGCCAGCAGCACGACAGGGGGAATCGGCTACACCTTC. Amino acids: CASSTTGGIGYTF. The full variable domain, rest sourced from reference TRBV5-6 and TRBJ1-2, is DAGVTQSPTHLIKTRGQQVTLRCSPKSGHDTVSWYQQALGQGPQFIFQYYEEEERQRGNFPDRFSGHQFPNYSSELNVNALLLGDSALYLCASSTTGGIGYTFGSGTRLTVV.

Concerning this clone: A read error is the likely source, as a far larger clone sits one nucleotide away. This chain links TRBV5-6 with TRBJ2-7; 7 bases agree with TRBD1. Germline trimming cut 3 bases from V and 2 bases from J; bases unmatched to any gene: 2. Looked up from germline, CDR1 is SGHDT and CDR2 is YYEEEE. The CDR3 totals 13 residues. CDR3 sequence reads: CASSSGTAYEQYF. The CDR3 DNA follows: TGTGCCAGCAGCTCAGGGACAGCCTACGAGCAGTACTTC.

V gene TRBV30 combines with J gene TRBJ1-5; D is unresolved. CDR1 is GTSNPN, CDR2 SVGIG, per germline (reference sequence). V was clipped by 3 bases and J by 0 bases, with 9 bases between them. The length of the CDR3 is 14 residues. In DNA form, the CDR3 reads TGTGCCTGGAGACTCGGTAATAGCAATCAGCCCCAGCATTTT. Its protein product is CAWRLGNSNQPQHF. Complete variable domain (other parts from reference TRBV30 and TRBJ1-5): SQTIHQWPATLVQPVGSPLSLECTVEGTSNPNLYWYRQAAGRGLQLLFYSVGIGQISSEVPQNLSASRPQDRQFILSSKKLLLSDSGFYLCAWRLGNSNQPQHFGDGTRLSIL.

This chain connects TRBV15 to TRBJ2-6; perhaps D is TRBD1 or TRBD2 (6 bases each). The germline gives CDR1 LNHNV, CDR2 YYDKDF (reference sequence). This CDR3 region has 17 residues. V was cut by 3 bases and J by 4 bases, with 16 bases left in between. The CDR3 DNA reads TGTGCCACCAGCAGGAGTTTGGGGGGCTCCGGGGCCAACGTCCTGACTTTC. As protein: CATSRSLGGSGANVLTF.

The V gene is TRBV5-1, the J gene TRBJ2-1, with a possible D match to TRBD2 (7 bases). The length of the CDR3 is 15 residues. In germline, CDR1 is SGHRS, CDR2 YFSETQ. The V and J ends lost 4 bases and 0 bases respectively, with 11 bases between them. This CDR3 reads CASSGGASSYNEQFF. As DNA, the CDR3 is TGCGCCAGCAGCGGGGGGGCCAGCTCCTACAATGAGCAGTTCTTC.

The genes are TRBV5-1 and TRBJ2-2; D possibly corresponds to TRBD2 (5 bases). The CDR3 is 13 amino acids. Germline loops: CDR1 SGHRS, CDR2 YFSETQ. V was trimmed by 3 bases and J by 7 bases, leaving 10 bases between them. CDR3 loop: CASSSSGNGELFF. The CDR3, as DNA: TGCGCCAGCAGCTCTTCGGGGAACGGGGAGCTGTTTTTT.

For this clone: Other nucleotide sequences from this sample produce the same CDR3. The chain has TRBV28 and TRBJ1-2; D not resolved. CDR1 is MDHEN and CDR2 is SYDVKM in the germline V gene. V was shortened by 6 bases and J by 6 bases, with 8 bases between the two germline ends. The CDR3 loop spans 11 amino acids. In DNA form, the CDR3 reads TGTGCCAGCAGCCTCCGGGATGGCTACACCTTC. This codes for CASSLRDGYTF.

V and J are TRBV28 and TRBJ1-1; D not certain. From germline, CDR1 is MDHEN and CDR2 SYDVKM. V lost 3 bases and J lost 6, with 5 bases in between. This CDR3 has 11 amino acids. The CDR3 DNA sequence: TGTGCCAGCAGTTTGTGGTCTGAAGCTTTCTTT. As protein: CASSLWSEAFF.

This clone has only one observation. The chain employs TRBV21-1 and TRBJ2-7. TRBV21-1 is designated a pseudogene. The CDR3 runs to 16 residues. The CDR3 loop is CASSKDDGTPGYEQYF. Written as DNA, the CDR3 is TGTGCCAGCAGCAAAGACGATGGGACCCCTGGGTACGAGCAGTACTTC.

The rearrangement links TRBV7-9 to TRBJ1-6; D unresolved. Deletions cut 5 bases from V and 5 bases from J, with 13 bases between. The germline V gene encodes CDR1 SEHNR and CDR2 FQNEAQ (reference sequence). This CDR3 comprises 15 residues. The CDR3 sequence: CASSPASLDNSPLHF. CDR3 coding DNA: TGTGCCAGCAGCCCTGCCTCTCTAGATAATTCACCCCTCCACTTT.

The chain joins TRBV27 to TRBJ2-7; 11 bases are shared with TRBD2. The CDR3 covers 14 residues. Germline V gives CDR1 MNHEY, CDR2 SMNVEV (reference sequence). V lost 2 bases, J lost 7 bases, and 4 bases stayed unmatched. Written as DNA, the CDR3 is TGTGCCAGCAGTTTAGTAGCGGGAGGGGGGGAGCAGTACTTC. Translating it yields CASSLVAGGGEQYF.

This sequence joins TRBV6-6 and TRBJ2-7; no clear D. The CDR3 has 13 residues. Deletions cut 6 bases from V and 3 bases from J, with 12 bases between. The V gene's germline CDR1 is MNHNY and CDR2 SVGAGI (reference sequence). CDR3 in amino acids: CASSPRKGYEQYF. CDR3 nucleotide sequence: TGTGCCAGCAGCCCCAGGAAAGGCTACGAGCAGTACTTC.

J is TRBJ2-2 and V is TRBV3-1 (or the pseudogene TRBV3-2), with 7 positions matching TRBD1. There are 13 residues in the CDR3. Germline V CDR1 and CDR2: LGHDT, YNNKEL (reference sequence). With 2 bases clipped from V and 7 bases from J, the junction kept 1 base outside the gene matches. For the CDR3, the DNA is TGTGCCAGCAGCCAATACAGGGGCGGGGAGCTGTTTTTT. Encoded protein: CASSQYRGGELFF.

The chain employs TRBV5-1 and TRBJ2-1, with 7 bases aligning to TRBD2. Germline CDR1 and CDR2: SGHRS and YFSETQ. Losses at the gene ends were 0 bases for V and 7 bases for J; bases not matched to a gene: 7. The CDR3 totals 15 residues. The DNA of the CDR3 is TGCGCCAGCAGCTTGGACTTCAGCGGGATAAATGAGCAGTTCTTC. The encoded protein is CASSLDFSGINEQFF.

V is TRBV10-2 and J is TRBJ1-1; a weak D match, TRBD1 (5 bases). The CDR3 length is 14 residues. Trimming took off 6 bases at V and 1 base at J, with 12 bases between the two ends. Per the germline V gene, CDR1 is WSHSY and CDR2 is SAAADI. CDR3 sequence: CASRGRTGNTEAFF. The CDR3 DNA is TGCGCCAGCAGGGGGCGGACGGGGAACACTGAAGCTTTCTTT.

The chain carries TRBV6-2 or TRBV6-3 and TRBJ2-1, with TRBD2 matching over 7 bases. After removal of 0 bases from V and 3 bases from J, the junction contained 5 bases not matched to a gene. The CDR3 has 16 residues. The germline gives CDR1 MNHEY, CDR2 SVGEGT. CDR3 residues: CASSYSMASGYNEQFF. For the CDR3, the DNA is TGTGCCAGCAGTTACTCGATGGCTAGCGGCTACAATGAGCAGTTCTTC.

The rearrangement uses TRBV7-2 and TRBJ2-1, with a possible D match to TRBD2 (5 bases). The CDR3 has 15 amino acids. CDR1 SGHTA and CDR2 FQGNSA come from the germline V gene. Deletions cut 1 base from V and 9 bases from J, with 16 bases between. CDR3 sequence reads: CASSLDSLARSEQFF. The CDR3 nucleotides are TGTGCCAGCAGCTTAGATTCCCTAGCTCGGAGTGAGCAGTTCTTC.

The chain has TRBV6-5 and TRBJ2-3; the match to TRBD2 covers 11 bases. Trimming at V came to 6 bases and at J to 6 bases, leaving 5 bases not matched to a gene. The length of the CDR3 is 14 residues. CDR1 MNHEY and CDR2 SVGAGI come from the germline V gene. CDR3 in amino acids: CASRLAGGPDTQYF. CDR3 bases: TGTGCCAGCAGGCTAGCGGGGGGTCCGGATACGCAGTATTTT.

In DNA, the CDR3 is TGCGCCAGGTTGGACCTCGCGCCAGCGGATACTGAAGCTTTCTTT. It translates to CARLDLAPADTEAFF. The chain links TRBV5-1 to TRBJ1-1; D not resolved. Trimming took off 8 bases at V and 5 bases at J, with 22 bases between the two ends. The CDR3 totals 15 residues. Germline values: CDR1 SGHRS, CDR2 YFSETQ.

The gene calls are TRBV30 and TRBJ2-7; TRBD1 matches 9 bases. The J segment lost 2 bases and the V segment lost 4 bases, leaving 6 bases of the junction unmatched. The CDR3 spans 14 residues. CDR1 is GTSNPN and CDR2 is SVGIG in the germline V gene (reference sequence). The CDR3 DNA sequence: TGTGCCTGGAAAGGGACAGGGATTACCTACGAGCAGTACTTC. Protein: CAWKGTGITYEQYF.

The chain employs TRBV2 and TRBJ2-7, with D perhaps TRBD1 (6 bases). The CDR3 extends over 13 amino acids. Germline-derived CDR1 and CDR2 are SNHLY and FYNNEI. V lost 3 bases, J lost 2 bases, and 8 bases lay in between. The CDR3 DNA reads TGTGCCAGCAGTGATGGGACAACCTACGAGCAGTACTTC. Encoded protein: CASSDGTTYEQYF.

The chain combines TRBV27 with TRBJ1-1; no clear D. CDR1 MNHEY and CDR2 SMNVEV come from the germline V gene (reference sequence). Between the trimmed V and J ends, which lost 2 bases and 1 base, there was a span of 8 bases. The CDR3 is 14 amino acids. The CDR3 bases are TGTGCCAGCAGTTTAGTTCTCGGGAACACTGAAGCTTTCTTT. It is translated as CASSLVLGNTEAFF.

The rearrangement joins TRBV28 to TRBJ1-1; D is possibly TRBD1 (6 bases). Looked up from germline, CDR1 is MDHEN and CDR2 is SYDVKM. The CDR3 loop spans 15 amino acids. Trimming removed 5 bases from V and 1 base from J, with 14 bases in between. The CDR3 spells CASSVPGTKNTEAFF. As DNA, the CDR3 is TGTGCCAGCAGTGTACCCGGGACAAAGAACACTGAAGCTTTCTTT.

This clone appeared a single time. The genes are TRBV28 and TRBJ1-5; D remains ambiguous. V lost 3 bases and J lost 4, with 19 bases in between. CDR1 is MDHEN and CDR2 is SYDVKM in the germline V gene. The CDR3 is 17 residues long. CDR3 DNA sequence: TGTGCCAGCAGTTTCCGTGTCGGGAGGCTGGGAAATCAGCCCCAGCATTTT. Protein: CASSFRVGRLGNQPQHF.

This clone was observed once. The rearrangement links TRBV5-4 to TRBJ1-6; D not certain. In germline, CDR1 is SGHNT, CDR2 YYREEE (reference sequence). CDR3 length: 14 amino acids. Trimming pared 1 base from V and 9 bases from J, leaving 11 bases between. The CDR3 nucleotides are TGTGCCAGCAGCTTGCCCCTGACAAGTTCACCCCTCCACTTT. Translating gives CASSLPLTSSPLHF. Drawing the rest from reference TRBV5-4 and TRBJ1-6, the complete variable domain is ETGVTQSPTHLIKTRGQQVTLRCSSQSGHNTVSWYQQALGQGPQFIFQYYREEENGRGNFPPRFSGLQFPNYSSELNVNALELDDSALYLCASSLPLTSSPLHFGNGTRLTVT.